Shown below are 7 T cell receptor beta chains from a single sample sequenced in a study of OX40 agonist ivuxolimab in advanced cancers. Assay used: immunoSEQ multiplex PCR; TCRdb lists only in-frame clones, some missing. The repertoire holds 55,000 to 80,000 clones, with 86% as singletons. Specimen: CD4+ or CD8+ T cells sorted from blood, collected in a trial of the OX40 agonist ivuxolimab. These receptors came from an adult with an advanced solid tumor such as melanoma, head and neck, liver or kidney cancer.

This clone appeared a few times. The chain carries TRBV28 and TRBJ1-1; the D is unclear. CDR1 and CDR2 (germline): MDHEN, SYDVKM. This CDR3 is built from 13 residues. V lost 2 bases to trimming and J lost 10 bases, with 14 bases between them. This CDR3 reads CASSLNSGFGAFF. The CDR3 DNA follows: TGTGCCAGCAGTTTAAACTCGGGGTTTGGAGCTTTCTTT.

The V and J genes are TRBV29-1 and TRBJ1-1, with TRBD1 as a possible D gene (5 bases). CDR1 and CDR2 from the germline V gene are SQVTM and ANQGSEA. V was cut by 4 bases and J by 0 bases, with 9 bases left in between. The CDR3 length is 13 residues. The DNA for the CDR3 is TGCAGCGTTGCCAGGGCCGTGAACACTGAAGCTTTCTTT. Protein product: CSVARAVNTEAFF.

For this clone: One junction end disagrees with the germline gene, perhaps due to a read error. The rearrangement links TRBV7-7 to TRBJ2-5; D is ambiguous. This CDR3 has 15 amino acids. Germline assignment: CDR1 SSHAT and CDR2 FNYEAQ (reference sequence). CDR3 sequence: CASSPNPEAQETQYF. DNA of the CDR3: TGTGCTAGCAGCCCCAACCCTGAGGCCCAGGAGACCCAGTACTTC.

The CDR3 DNA reads as TGTGCCAGCAGTGATCCGGGGGCGTCCTACAATGAGCAGTTCTTC. Amino acids: CASSDPGASYNEQFF. The V gene is TRBV2, the J gene TRBJ2-1; TRBD1 or TRBD2 may be the D gene (6 bases each). The CDR3 loop spans 15 amino acids. Germline CDR1 reads SNHLY; CDR2 reads FYNNEI. The V gene lost 3 bases and the J gene lost 1 base, with 10 bases spanning the gap. The variable domain in full, completed from reference TRBV2 and TRBJ2-1, reads EPEVTQTPSHQVTQMGQEVILRCVPISNHLYFYWYRQILGQKVEFLVSFYNNEISEKSEIFDDQFSVERPDGSNFTLKIRSTKLEDSAMYFCASSDPGASYNEQFFGPGTRLTVL.

The DNA of the CDR3 is TGTGCCAGTAGTATCTCTCCATACAGAAGTAATGAAAAACTGTTTTTT. This translates into CASSISPYRSNEKLFF. This chain connects TRBV19 to TRBJ1-4; unclear D gene. V lost 3 bases and J 4 bases, leaving 15 bases between the germline ends. Germline assignment: CDR1 LNHDA and CDR2 SQIVND (reference sequence). The CDR3 totals 16 residues.

V is TRBV9 and J is TRBJ1-6; TRBD1 might be the D (5 bases). Germline CDR1 and CDR2: SGDLS and YYNGEE. Trimming pared 3 bases from V and 0 bases from J, leaving 19 bases between. The length of the CDR3 is 19 residues. CDR3 sequence: CASSDGALPGSSYNSPLHF. CDR3 nucleotide sequence: TGTGCCAGCAGCGACGGCGCCTTACCAGGGAGCTCCTATAATTCACCCCTCCACTTT.

This clone was observed once. The chain is built from TRBV7-2 and TRBJ2-5; possibly TRBD2 for D (5 bases). The V gene lost 1 base and the J gene lost 5 bases, with 14 bases spanning the gap. From germline, CDR1 is SGHTA and CDR2 FQGNSA. This CDR3 region has 15 residues. CDR3 sequence (DNA): TGTGCCAGCAGCTTAGGAGGCGCCCGAGGGGAGACCCAGTACTTC. Translated, it gives CASSLGGARGETQYF.